A single sample gave rise to the 28 T cell receptor beta chains below, sequenced in a study of shared clonotypes between healthy human individuals. Selected positively for CCR7 and CD45RO-negative, naive CD8 cells excluded terminally differentiated effector memory CD45RA+ cells. The method was immunoSEQ multiplex PCR; TCRdb's version includes in-frame clones alone and lacks a portion of them. The table records around 2.1 million clones, about 92% of them present only once. Source material: naive CD8+ T cells from PBMCs. These receptors were collected from a man between 18 and 29 years old in good health. Some clones in this sample may be carry-over from other donors' samples.

Points on this clone: Germline and junction disagree at one end, which may indicate a read error. The V and J genes are TRBV29-1 and TRBJ2-1; no clear D gene. The CDR3 is made up of 14 amino acids. Germline V gene lookup returns CDR1 SQVTM and CDR2 ANQGSEA. CDR3 DNA: TGCAGCGTCGAAGGGCGGAGTAGAAGGAATGAGCAGTTCTTC. Its translation: CSVEGRSRRNEQFF.

The chain has TRBV5-6 and TRBJ2-7, with 9 bases aligning to TRBD2. This CDR3 spans 16 amino acids. J gave up 6 bases and V 6 bases, and 16 bases lay outside the gene matches. Germline loops: CDR1 SGHDT, CDR2 YYEEEE. The CDR3 sequence is CASTSRGGQRVGEQYF. The CDR3 bases are TGTGCCAGCACCTCGCGGGGGGGACAACGGGTAGGCGAGCAGTACTTC.

The chain combines TRBV4-3 with TRBJ2-5, with D possibly TRBD1 on 5 matching bases. Germline V lookup: CDR1 LGHNA, CDR2 YSLEER. This CDR3 spans 15 amino acids. V lost 0 bases to trimming and J lost 5 bases, with 13 bases between them. CDR3 sequence reads: CASSQDVGVGETQYF. As DNA, the CDR3 is TGCGCCAGCAGCCAAGACGTAGGGGTTGGGGAGACCCAGTACTTC.

The chain recombines TRBV28 with TRBJ1-1; D gene uncertain. Germline V CDR1 and CDR2: MDHEN, SYDVKM. CDR3 size: 15 residues. Trimming left V 5 bases short and J 5 bases short, with 18 bases between. Here the CDR3 reads CASSLTAGEDTEAFF. The CDR3 coding sequence is TGTGCCAGCAGTCTGACCGCGGGTGAAGATACTGAAGCTTTCTTT.

The CDR3: CSVEDRRGEQYF. The CDR3 coding sequence is TGCAGCGTTGAAGACCGGCGGGGCGAGCAGTACTTC. This sequence joins TRBV29-1 and TRBJ2-7; TRBD2 is a possible D gene (6 bases). Trimming cost V 0 bases and J 6 bases, with 9 bases left between them. The CDR3 is made up of 12 amino acids. The germline V gene has CDR1 SQVTM and CDR2 ANQGSEA.

About this clone: The sample contains more than one DNA sequence encoding this CDR3. This chain uses TRBV7-3 with TRBJ2-1; 11 positions match TRBD2. J lost 0 bases, V lost 2 bases, and 0 bases had no gene match. This CDR3 spans 16 amino acids. Germline V lookup: CDR1 SGHTA, CDR2 FQGTGA. CDR3 sequence: CASSLGLAGSYNEQFF. DNA for the CDR3: TGTGCCAGCAGCTTAGGACTAGCGGGCTCCTACAATGAGCAGTTCTTC.

V is TRBV6-6 and J is TRBJ1-5; the D is unclear. With 3 bases removed from V and 8 bases from J, the gap between germline ends came to 17 bases. The CDR3 contains 15 residues. CDR1 is MNHNY, CDR2 SVGAGI, per germline (reference sequence). CDR3: CASSYSTLPYEPQHF. The CDR3 bases are TGTGCCAGCAGTTATTCCACTCTCCCCTATGAGCCCCAGCATTTT.

CDR3 sequence: CASTTGPYNEKLFF. CDR3 nucleotides: TGTGCCAGTACCACAGGACCGTATAATGAAAAACTGTTTTTT. The rearrangement joins TRBV19 to TRBJ1-4; D is perhaps TRBD1 (5 bases). V was pared by 7 bases and J by 4 bases, with 13 bases between. CDR1 and CDR2 from the germline V gene are LNHDA and SQIVND (reference sequence). The CDR3 covers 14 residues.

The rearrangement joins TRBV30 to TRBJ2-1; D is unresolved. CDR1 is GTSNPN, CDR2 SVGIG, per germline (reference sequence). Trimming removed 5 bases from V and 5 bases from J, with 10 bases in between. The CDR3 length is 12 residues. This chain's CDR3 is CAWSGYNNEQFF. CDR3 bases: TGTGCCTGGTCGGGCTACAACAATGAGCAGTTCTTC.

This chain connects TRBV15 to TRBJ2-7; D is unclear. The CDR3 length is 15 residues. Trimming removed 5 bases at V and 3 bases at J, with 17 bases between. Germline-derived CDR1 and CDR2 are LNHNV and YYDKDF (reference sequence). The CDR3: CATSGSGNSDYEQYF. The CDR3 nucleotides are TGTGCCACCAGCGGTTCAGGAAATTCCGACTACGAGCAGTACTTC.

The V call is TRBV10-1, the J call TRBJ2-7; D possibly corresponds to TRBD2 (6 bases). This CDR3 has 12 amino acids. Germline V gene data show CDR1 as WNHNN and CDR2 as SYGVQD (reference sequence). The V end lost 8 bases, the J end lost 6 bases, and 14 bases lay between the germline ends. This CDR3 reads CASGNPRGEQYF. DNA of the CDR3: TGCGCCAGCGGAAACCCGCGGGGCGAGCAGTACTTC.

The chain uses TRBV7-8 and TRBJ1-1; 7 nucleotides agree with TRBD1. The CDR3 has 17 residues. In germline, CDR1 is SGHVS, CDR2 FQNEAQ. The J segment lost 8 bases and the V segment lost 1 base, leaving 16 bases of the junction unmatched. In nucleotides, the CDR3 is TGTGCCAGCAGCTTAGTTTTCGAGGGGGCCAGCCCCCAGGAAGCTTTCTTT. This translates into CASSLVFEGASPQEAFF. Variable domain in full (rest from reference TRBV7-8 and TRBJ1-1): GAGVSQSPRYKVAKRGQDVALRCDPISGHVSLFWYQQALGQGPEFLTYFQNEAQLDKSGLPSDRFFAERPEGSVSTLKIQRTQQEDSAVYLCASSLVFEGASPQEAFFGQGTRLTVV.

For the CDR3, the DNA is TGTGCCAGTAAGGGGCTGGCCCCGGGTGGAAACACCATATATTTT. Translating gives CASKGLAPGGNTIYF. V gene TRBV19 combines with J gene TRBJ1-3; D is perhaps TRBD1 (5 bases). The CDR3 has 15 amino acids. The germline CDR1 and CDR2 sequences are LNHDA and SQIVND (reference sequence). V was shortened by 7 bases and J by 3 bases, with 16 bases between the two germline ends.

CDR3 coding DNA: TGTGCCAGCAGCCACGCTATAAGTTGGGATGATGACCCCAATCAGCCCCAGCATTTT. Its protein is CASSHAISWDDDPNQPQHF. J is TRBJ1-5 and V is TRBV7-2; no clear D. Looked up from germline, CDR1 is SGHTA and CDR2 is FQGNSA. V lost 5 bases, J lost 3 bases, and 26 bases lay in between. The CDR3 length is 19 residues.

This sequence joins TRBV15 and TRBJ1-1, with 9 bases lining up with TRBD1. Germline CDR1 LNHNV, CDR2 YYDKDF (reference sequence). The CDR3 sequence is 15 residues long. The V gene end was trimmed by 3 bases and the J gene end by 3 bases; junction bases not matched to a gene: 5. CDR3 sequence: CATSSRDREDTEAFF. The CDR3 bases are TGTGCCACCAGCAGCCGGGACAGGGAAGACACTGAAGCTTTCTTT.

Here the CDR3 DNA reads TGTGCCAGCAGCCAAGATCCGGGCCATCTTGGCTACACCTTC. It specifies CASSQDPGHLGYTF. The J gene is TRBJ1-2, the V gene TRBV4-2; no definite D call. The V gene lost 0 bases and the J gene lost 7 bases, with 12 bases spanning the gap. CDR1 is LGHNA, CDR2 YNFKEQ, per germline. This CDR3 comprises 14 residues.

The chain couples TRBV6-5 to TRBJ2-5, with D perhaps TRBD1 (7 bases). CDR3 length equals 14 residues. Germline loops: CDR1 MNHEY, CDR2 SVGAGI. Trimming pared 0 bases from V and 5 bases from J, leaving 10 bases between. This chain's CDR3 is CASSYSEGAETQYF. The CDR3 DNA sequence: TGTGCCAGCAGTTACTCGGAGGGGGCGGAGACCCAGTACTTC.

On this clone: The sample has other DNA sequences that encode this CDR3 too. The chain links TRBV5-1 to TRBJ2-7, with TRBD1 matching 9 bases. The V gene's germline CDR1 is SGHRS and CDR2 YFSETQ. The CDR3 extends over 15 amino acids. Losses at the gene ends were 0 bases for V and 3 bases for J; bases not matched to a gene: 4. CDR3 DNA: TGCGCCAGCAGCTTGGTTGGGACAGGGAGCTACGAGCAGTACTTC. This translates into CASSLVGTGSYEQYF. The full variable domain, completed using reference TRBV5-1 and TRBJ2-7, is KAGVTQTPRYLIKTRGQQVTLSCSPISGHRSVSWYQQTPGQGLQFLFEYFSETQRNKGNFPGRFSGRQFSNSRSEMNVSTLELGDSALYLCASSLVGTGSYEQYFGPGTRLTVT.

This clone was observed a single time. The genes are TRBV7-8 and TRBJ1-5, with a weak D call TRBD1 (5 bases). The germline CDR1 and CDR2 sequences are SGHVS and FQNEAQ. Trimming took off 1 base at V and 2 bases at J, with 9 bases between the two ends. This CDR3 is 15 amino acids long. CDR3 nucleotides: TGTGCCAGCAGCTTAGGGGGGTCGGGCAATCAGCCCCAGCATTTT. This encodes CASSLGGSGNQPQHF.

This chain uses TRBV5-1 with TRBJ1-2, with 8 bases lining up with TRBD1. The CDR3 has 15 amino acids. Germline V lookup: CDR1 SGHRS, CDR2 YFSETQ. Trimming took 1 base from V and 4 from J; bases not matched to a gene: 6. The CDR3 DNA follows: TGCGCCAGCAGCTTGTTGCAGGGGGCTCCCTATGGCTACACCTTC. Translation gives CASSLLQGAPYGYTF.

The V and J genes are TRBV4-1 and TRBJ2-1, with 9 bases lining up with TRBD2. With 0 bases clipped from V and 7 bases from J, the junction kept 4 bases outside the gene matches. Germline CDR1 and CDR2: MGHRA and YSYEKL. This CDR3 has 15 residues. The CDR3 region has the DNA TGCGCCAGCAGCCAAGATCTGAGCGGGAGGAATGAGCAGTTCTTC. As protein: CASSQDLSGRNEQFF.

The chain employs TRBV7-9 and TRBJ2-3, with D hard to call. The germline V gene encodes CDR1 SEHNR and CDR2 FQNEAQ (reference sequence). Trimming shortened V by 3 bases and J by 1 base, and 8 bases separated the two germline ends. CDR3 length equals 14 residues. DNA for the CDR3: TGTGCCAGCAGCTTTATCGGGCGCACAGATACGCAGTATTTT. It is translated as CASSFIGRTDTQYF.

This chain links TRBV5-4 with TRBJ1-2, with D unclear. Germline V gives CDR1 SGHNT, CDR2 YYREEE (reference sequence). CDR3 length equals 14 residues. Trimming cost V 1 base and J 4 bases, with 11 bases left between them. In DNA, the CDR3 is TGTGCCAGCAGCTTGTCTAGGGCAGTCTATGGCTACACCTTC. Encoded protein: CASSLSRAVYGYTF. Filled out from reference TRBV5-4 and TRBJ1-2, the complete variable domain reads ETGVTQSPTHLIKTRGQQVTLRCSSQSGHNTVSWYQQALGQGPQFIFQYYREEENGRGNFPPRFSGLQFPNYSSELNVNALELDDSALYLCASSLSRAVYGYTFGSGTRLTVV.

This clone was observed a single time. The genes are TRBV2 and TRBJ2-1; TRBD2 matches 8 bases. The germline CDR1 and CDR2 sequences are SNHLY and FYNNEI. This CDR3 has 14 amino acids. V gave up 3 bases and J gave up 5 bases; unmatched junction bases: 3. The CDR3 DNA reads as TGTGCCAGCAGTGATACTAGCGGAGACAATGAGCAGTTCTTC. This sequence encodes CASSDTSGDNEQFF.

CDR3 DNA: TGTGCCAGCAGCTTAGGTGGGACCACCGTTGCCTACGAGCAGTACTTC. Its protein is CASSLGGTTVAYEQYF. J is TRBJ2-7 and V is TRBV7-2; perhaps D is TRBD1 or TRBD2 (5 bases each). The CDR3 contains 16 residues. From germline, CDR1 is SGHTA and CDR2 FQGNSA. Trimming removed 1 base from V and 2 bases from J, with 15 bases in between.

This chain joins TRBV4-1 and TRBJ2-1; 10 nucleotides line up with TRBD1. The CDR3 has 18 residues. Germline-derived CDR1 and CDR2 are MGHRA and YSYEKL. Losses at the gene ends were 4 bases for V and 6 bases for J; bases not matched to a gene: 15. The CDR3 DNA reads as TGCGCCAGCAGCCCAGTTAAGTATCGGGACAGGGGCGGCAATGAGCAGTTCTTC. It codes for CASSPVKYRDRGGNEQFF.

This rearrangement joins TRBV5-4 to TRBJ1-1; a weak D match, TRBD1 (5 bases). Trimming cost V 0 bases and J 4 bases, with 13 bases left between them. Germline assignment: CDR1 SGHNT and CDR2 YYREEE (reference sequence). The CDR3 has 15 residues. CDR3 in amino acids: CASSLGRGSSTEAFF. CDR3 in DNA: TGTGCCAGCAGCTTGGGTAGGGGAAGTAGCACTGAAGCTTTCTTT.

CDR3 amino acids: CASRWRGQYEQYF. In nucleotides, the CDR3 is TGTGCCAGCAGATGGAGGGGCCAATACGAGCAGTACTTC. This rearrangement joins TRBV28 to TRBJ2-7; a possible D gene is TRBD2 (6 bases). With 6 bases removed from V and 4 bases from J, the gap between germline ends came to 13 bases. Germline V lookup: CDR1 MDHEN, CDR2 SYDVKM. This CDR3 contains 13 residues.